The sequence of this T cell receptor (beta chain) was determined in a study of CD8 T cells in Susac syndrome. The sequenced target, TCR beta, came from blood CD8+ and CD4+ T cells. TEMRA cells were enriched by FACS, while CD8+ and CD4+ T cells were obtained through a negative isolation that was performed magnetically. Random hexamers were used to reverse transcribe the RNA input (about 0.45 to 1 ug). The immunoSEQ assay covered 54 Vbeta and 13 Jbeta segments for CDR3. Each CDR3 protein is one row after TCRdb ran MiXCR on the immunoSEQ multiplex PCR reads. The table has about 120,000 distinct CDR3 sequences, roughly 94% seen once; the top ten hold roughly 0.098%. Germline lookup yields CDR1 SGHTA and CDR2 FQGNSA. The CDR3 runs to 19 residues. The junction had 12 bases not matched to a gene; V was cut back by 5 bases and J by 0 bases.

The J gene is TRBJ2-1, the V gene TRBV7-2; 11 positions agree with TRBD2. Sequences were obtained from CD4+ T cells from PBMCs. This receptor was taken from a human donor in good health. The CDR3 is CASSPLVGSGRASYNEQFF. The CDR3, as DNA: TGTGCCAGCAGCCCCTTGGTGGGTAGCGGGAGGGCCTCCTACAATGAGCAGTTCTTC.